A single T cell receptor (beta chain) is shown here with its context. Its target is unknown. This sample was included in a study of T-cell memory formation after mild COVID-19. Overall study: Largely, TCR clusters stayed within a single donor. General study points: Clones that contracted clustered mainly in CM and EM if CD4+ and in EMRA if CD8+. CD4/CD8 balance characterized clones contracting day 15 to 85, and CD4+ skew characterized later expanders.

TCR alpha and TCR beta cDNA libraries carrying sample barcodes and UMIs were produced by 5'RACE using constant-segment primers. TCRdb called the 5' RACE reads again in MiXCR, with one record for every CDR3 protein. The table includes 430,000 or so distinct CDR3 sequences, about 23% detected once. Germline CDR1 LNHDA, CDR2 SQIVND (reference sequence). The CDR3 contains 15 residues. V dropped 2 bases and J dropped 9; count of bases not matched to a gene: 9. The source of this sequence is an adult woman who had mild COVID-19 (a few samples of this study predate the infection). Cell type and time point are not known. Specimen: PBMCs or a T cell subset sorted from them (not recorded which). This sequence joins TRBV19 and TRBJ2-1; 8 positions match TRBD2. The CDR3 DNA reads TGTGCCAGTAGTATAAGTGGGACTAGTTTCGGTGAGCAGTTCTTC. This sequence encodes CASSISGTSFGEQFF.